This record covers a single TCR beta chain. Authors' methods: How many nucleated cells were present was estimated from reference gene primer amplification. Sequencing used immunoSEQ multiplex PCR; TCRdb keeps in-frame clones, though not all of them. For V, J and clone size, that table is used; D and trimming come from the DNA. This sample yields about 83,000 clones, of which approximately 78% are seen a single time; roughly 16% belongs to the top ten. This sample was included in a study of blood T cell repertoires in COVID-19. In the study overall: The study drew acute and convalescent COVID-19 samples from the United States, Italy and Spain. Sources were T cells, B-cell-depleted T cells, or PBMCs; the material itself was cDNA or gDNA.

Trimming cost V 0 bases and J 9 bases, with 11 bases left between them. The CDR3 totals 13 residues. The germline CDR1 and CDR2 sequences are MRHNA and SNTAGT. The specimen was peripheral blood. V and J are TRBV6-4 and TRBJ1-2, with D perhaps matching TRBD1 (5 bases). The clonotype was recovered from a woman aged 80 or over with acute or convalescent COVID-19. The CDR3 loop is CASSDSWGSRYTF. CDR3 coding DNA: TGTGCCAGCAGTGACTCGTGGGGCTCGCGCTACACCTTC.